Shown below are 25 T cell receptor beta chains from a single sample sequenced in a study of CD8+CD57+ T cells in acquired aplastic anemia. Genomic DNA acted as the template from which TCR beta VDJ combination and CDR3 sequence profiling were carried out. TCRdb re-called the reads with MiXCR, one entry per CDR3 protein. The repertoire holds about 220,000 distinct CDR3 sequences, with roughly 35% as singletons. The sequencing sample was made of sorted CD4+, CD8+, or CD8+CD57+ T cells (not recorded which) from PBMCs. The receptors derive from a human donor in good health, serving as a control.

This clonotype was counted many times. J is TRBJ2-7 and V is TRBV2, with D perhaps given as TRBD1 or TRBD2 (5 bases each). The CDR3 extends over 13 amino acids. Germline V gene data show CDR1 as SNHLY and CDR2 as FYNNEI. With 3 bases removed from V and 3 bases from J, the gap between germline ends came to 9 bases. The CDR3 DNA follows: TGTGCCAGCAGTGATGGGGGTCTCTACGAGCAGTACTTC. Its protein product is CASSDGGLYEQYF.

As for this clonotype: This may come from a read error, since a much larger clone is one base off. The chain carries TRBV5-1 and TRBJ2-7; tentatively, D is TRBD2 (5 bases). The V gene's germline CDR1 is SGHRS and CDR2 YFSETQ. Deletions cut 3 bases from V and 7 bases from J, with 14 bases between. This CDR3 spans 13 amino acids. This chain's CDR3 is CASSSEVEDEQYF. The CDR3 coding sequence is TGCGCCAGCAGCTCGGAGGTAGAGGATGAGCAGTACTTC.

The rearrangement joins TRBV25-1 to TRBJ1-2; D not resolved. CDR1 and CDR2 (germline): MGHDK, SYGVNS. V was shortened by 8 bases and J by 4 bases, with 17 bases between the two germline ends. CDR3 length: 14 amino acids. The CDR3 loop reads CASFPEPEGYGYTF. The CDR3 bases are TGTGCCAGCTTCCCTGAACCCGAGGGCTATGGCTACACCTTC.

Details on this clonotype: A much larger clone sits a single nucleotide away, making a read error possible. CDR3 bases: TGTGCCAGCAGGGAGACAGGTCCTAACACTGAAGCTTCCTTT. It encodes CASRETGPNTEASF. The V gene is TRBV12-3 or TRBV12-4, the J gene TRBJ1-1; weak D call: TRBD1 (6 bases). This CDR3 has 14 amino acids.

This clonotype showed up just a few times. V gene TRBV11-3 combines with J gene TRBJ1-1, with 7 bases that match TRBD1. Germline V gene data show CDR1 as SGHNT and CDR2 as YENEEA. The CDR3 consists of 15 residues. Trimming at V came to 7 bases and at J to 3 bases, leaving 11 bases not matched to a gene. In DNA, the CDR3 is TGTGCCAGCAACAAAATTTTCAGGGGGGACACTGAAGCTTTCTTT. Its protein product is CASNKIFRGDTEAFF.

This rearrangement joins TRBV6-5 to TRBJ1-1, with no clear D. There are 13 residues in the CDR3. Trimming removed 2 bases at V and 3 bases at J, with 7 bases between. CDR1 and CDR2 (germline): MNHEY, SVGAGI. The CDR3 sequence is CASSYRQYTEAFF. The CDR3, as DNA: TGTGCCAGCAGTTACAGGCAGTACACTGAAGCTTTCTTT.

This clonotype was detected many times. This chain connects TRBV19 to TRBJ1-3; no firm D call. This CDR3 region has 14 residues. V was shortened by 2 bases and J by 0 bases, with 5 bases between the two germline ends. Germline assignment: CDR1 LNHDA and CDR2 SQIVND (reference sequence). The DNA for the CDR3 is TGTGCCAGTAGTATAAAGTCCTCTGGAAACACCATATATTTT. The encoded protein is CASSIKSSGNTIYF.

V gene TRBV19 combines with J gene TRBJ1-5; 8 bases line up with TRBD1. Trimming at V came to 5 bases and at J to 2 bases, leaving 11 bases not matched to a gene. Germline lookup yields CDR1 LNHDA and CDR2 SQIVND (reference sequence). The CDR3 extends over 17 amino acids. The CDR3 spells CASSWTGRDLGNQPQHF. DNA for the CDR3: TGTGCCAGTAGTTGGACAGGGCGGGATCTCGGCAATCAGCCCCAGCATTTT.

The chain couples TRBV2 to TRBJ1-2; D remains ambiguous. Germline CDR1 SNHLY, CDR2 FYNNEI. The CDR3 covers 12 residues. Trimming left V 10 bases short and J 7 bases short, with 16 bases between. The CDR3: CATKLRVSGYTF. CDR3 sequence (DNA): TGTGCCACCAAACTTCGGGTTTCTGGCTACACCTTC.

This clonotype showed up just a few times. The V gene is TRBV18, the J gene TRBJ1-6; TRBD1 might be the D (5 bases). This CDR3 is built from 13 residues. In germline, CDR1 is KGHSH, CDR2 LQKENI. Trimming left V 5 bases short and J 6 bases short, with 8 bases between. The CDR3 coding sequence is TGTGCCAGCTCAGGGGACGCTAATTCACCCCTCCACTTT. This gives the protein CASSGDANSPLHF.

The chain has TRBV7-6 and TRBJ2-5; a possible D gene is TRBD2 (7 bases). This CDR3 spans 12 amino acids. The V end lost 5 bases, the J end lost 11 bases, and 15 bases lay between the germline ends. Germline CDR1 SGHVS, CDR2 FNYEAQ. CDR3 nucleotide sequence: TGTGCCAGCAGCCTCGAGGGGGGGGAGCAGTACTTC. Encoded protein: CASSLEGGEQYF.

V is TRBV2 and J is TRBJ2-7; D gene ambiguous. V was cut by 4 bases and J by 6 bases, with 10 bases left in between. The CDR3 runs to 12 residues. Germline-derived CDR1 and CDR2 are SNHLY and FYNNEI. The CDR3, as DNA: TGTGCCAGCAGTGCGAGGATGGGCGAGCAGTACTTC. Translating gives CASSARMGEQYF.

DNA of the CDR3: TGCGCCAGCAGTGAAGGCTGCGAGCAGTACTTC. Translated, it gives CASSEGCEQYF. The genes are TRBV10-1 and TRBJ2-7; D is unclear. CDR1 is WNHNN, CDR2 SYGVQD, per germline (reference sequence). Trimming stripped 3 bases from V and 6 bases from J, with 6 bases between. The CDR3 consists of 11 residues.

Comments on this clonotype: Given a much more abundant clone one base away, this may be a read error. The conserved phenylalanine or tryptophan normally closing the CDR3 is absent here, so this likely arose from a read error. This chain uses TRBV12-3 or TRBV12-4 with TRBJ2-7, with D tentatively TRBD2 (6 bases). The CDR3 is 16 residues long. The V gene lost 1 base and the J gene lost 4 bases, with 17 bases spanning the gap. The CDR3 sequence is CASSLGTRAGSYEQYS. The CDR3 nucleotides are TGTGCCAGCAGTTTAGGAACTCGAGCGGGCTCGTACGAGCAGTACTCC.

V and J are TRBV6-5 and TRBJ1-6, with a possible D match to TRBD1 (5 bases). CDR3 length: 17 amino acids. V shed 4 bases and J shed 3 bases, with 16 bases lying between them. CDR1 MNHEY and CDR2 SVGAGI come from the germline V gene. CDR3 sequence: CASSWGEGSGYNSPLHF. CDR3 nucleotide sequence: TGTGCCAGCAGTTGGGGGGAGGGTTCAGGCTATAATTCACCCCTCCACTTT.

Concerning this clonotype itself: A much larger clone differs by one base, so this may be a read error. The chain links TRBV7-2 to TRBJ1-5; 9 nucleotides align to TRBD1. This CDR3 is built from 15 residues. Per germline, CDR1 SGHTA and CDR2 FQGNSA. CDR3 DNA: TGTGCCAGCAGACCCGGGACAGGGTTTAGTCAGCTCCAGCATTTT. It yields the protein CASRPGTGFSQLQHF. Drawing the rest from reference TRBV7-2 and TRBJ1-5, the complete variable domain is GAGVSQSPSNKVTEKGKDVELRCDPISGHTALYWYRQSLGQGLEFLIYFQGNSAPDKSGLPSDRFSAERTGGSVSTLTIQRTQQEDSAVYLCASRPGTGFSQLQHFGDGTRLSIL.

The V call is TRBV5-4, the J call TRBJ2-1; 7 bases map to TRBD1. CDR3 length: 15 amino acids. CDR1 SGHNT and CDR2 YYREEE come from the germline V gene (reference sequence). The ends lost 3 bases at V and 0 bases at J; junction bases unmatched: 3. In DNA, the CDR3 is TGTGCCAGCAGCTCGACAGGGAGCTCCTACAATGAGCAGTTCTTC. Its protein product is CASSSTGSSYNEQFF.

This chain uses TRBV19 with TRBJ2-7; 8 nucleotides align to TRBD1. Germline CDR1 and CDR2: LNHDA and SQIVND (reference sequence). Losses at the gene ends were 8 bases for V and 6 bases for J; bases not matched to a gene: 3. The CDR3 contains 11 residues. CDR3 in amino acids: CASSTGVEQYF. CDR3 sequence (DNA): TGTGCCAGTTCGACAGGGGTCGAGCAGTACTTC.

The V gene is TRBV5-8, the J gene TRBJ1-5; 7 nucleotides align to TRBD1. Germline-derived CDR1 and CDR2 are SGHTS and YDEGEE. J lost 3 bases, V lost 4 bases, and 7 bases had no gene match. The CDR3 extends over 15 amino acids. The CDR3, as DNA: TGTGCCAGCAGCCTGGGACAGATACCCAATCAGCCCCAGCATTTT. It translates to CASSLGQIPNQPQHF.

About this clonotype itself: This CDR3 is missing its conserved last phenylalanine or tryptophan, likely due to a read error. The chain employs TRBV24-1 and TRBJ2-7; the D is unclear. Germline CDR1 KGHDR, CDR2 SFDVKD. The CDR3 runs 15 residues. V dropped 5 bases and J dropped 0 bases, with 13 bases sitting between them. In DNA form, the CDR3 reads TGTGCCACCAGTGCAGGCGGAGATACCTCCTACGAGCAGTACCTC. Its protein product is CATSAGGDTSYEQYL.

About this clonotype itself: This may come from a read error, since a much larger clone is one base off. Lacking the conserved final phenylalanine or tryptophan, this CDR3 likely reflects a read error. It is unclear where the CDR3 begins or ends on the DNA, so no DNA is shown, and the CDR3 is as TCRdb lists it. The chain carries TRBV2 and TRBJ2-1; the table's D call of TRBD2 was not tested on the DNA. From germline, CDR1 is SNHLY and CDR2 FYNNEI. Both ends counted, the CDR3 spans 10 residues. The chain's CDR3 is CASWRQGKFL.

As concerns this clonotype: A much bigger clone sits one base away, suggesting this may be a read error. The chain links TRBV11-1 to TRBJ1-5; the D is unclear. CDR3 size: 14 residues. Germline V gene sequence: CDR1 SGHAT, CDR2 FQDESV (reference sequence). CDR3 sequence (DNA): TGTGCCAGCAGCCAACTTAGTGGCAATCGGCCCCAGCATTTT. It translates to CASSQLSGNRPQHF. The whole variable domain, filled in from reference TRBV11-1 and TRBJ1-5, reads EAEVAQSPRYKITEKSQAVAFWCDPISGHATLYWYRQILGQGPELLVQFQDESVVDDSQLPKDRFSAERLKGVDSTLKIQPAELGDSAMYLCASSQLSGNRPQHFGDGTRLSIL.

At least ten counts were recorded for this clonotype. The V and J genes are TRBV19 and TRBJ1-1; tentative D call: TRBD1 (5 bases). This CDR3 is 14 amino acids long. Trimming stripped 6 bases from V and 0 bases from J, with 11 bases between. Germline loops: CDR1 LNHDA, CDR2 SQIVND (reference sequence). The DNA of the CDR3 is TGTGCCAGTAGGGGTGGCAGGGTGAACACTGAAGCTTTCTTT. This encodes CASRGGRVNTEAFF.

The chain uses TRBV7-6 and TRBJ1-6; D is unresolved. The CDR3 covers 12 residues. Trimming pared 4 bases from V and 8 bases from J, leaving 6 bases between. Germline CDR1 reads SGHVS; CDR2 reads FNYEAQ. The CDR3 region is CASSSFYSPLHF. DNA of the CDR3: TGTGCCAGCAGCTCCTTCTATTCACCCCTCCACTTT.

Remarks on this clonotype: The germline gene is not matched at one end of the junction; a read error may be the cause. CDR3 region: CAISEKTAISSPLHF. CDR3 in DNA: TGCGCCATCAGTGAGAAGACAGCGATCAGTTCACCCCTCCACTTT. This chain joins TRBV10-1 and TRBJ1-6; D may be TRBD1 (5 bases). Germline lookup yields CDR1 WNHNN and CDR2 SYGVQD (reference sequence). The CDR3 consists of 15 residues.